This TCR beta chain comes out of a study of Ad26.COV2.S vaccination and SARS-CoV-2 variants (TCRdb year 2021). About the investigation overall: Donors in the vaccine arm were drawn from COV1001, a phase I-IIa trial of Ad26.COV2.S in healthy adults that was multicentre, randomized, double-blind and placebo-controlled. Blinding of investigators to trial group allocation was maintained during experiments and outcome assessment. The TCR-sequenced set comprised around 30 samples: 19 Ad26.COV2.S vaccine recipients, 5 placebo recipients and 8 SARS-CoV-2 convalescent individuals. Ad26.COV2.S was given intramuscularly at 5x10^10 or 1x10^11 viral particles, as a single shot or as two shots 56 days apart. TCRbeta repertoire sequencing served as the tool for gauging how specific and how broad the SARS-CoV-2-reactive T cell receptors were following Ad26.COV2.S vaccination. Trial participants were randomized into five groups of five: low-dose or high-dose Ad26.COV2.S given once or twice, or placebo on both occasions. Study-wide findings and limitations: Higher spike-specific TCR breadth was observed in Ad26.COV2.S recipients than in placebo recipients (P = 0.0014). It was noted by the authors that total T cell responses may have been underestimated by the TCR breadth and depth analyses. Vaccine and placebo recipients had comparable non-spike TCR breadth, which fits with the vaccine containing only spike. Substantial breadth of spike-specific CD8+ and CD4+ T cell responses was reported after vaccination. The study lacked the statistical power to compare responses across vaccine doses or regimens.

TCRbeta CDR3 regions were sequenced with the immunoSEQ Assay. After extraction, genomic DNA underwent amplification by bias-controlled multiplex PCR, followed by high-throughput sequencing. Processing in the source paper ran as follows. To quantify the absolute abundance of every unique TCRbeta CDR3 region, sequences were collapsed and filtered. T cell fraction was estimated by normalizing TCRbeta template counts to usable DNA, with usable DNA measured through amplification of reference genes found in all nucleated cells. Repertoire TCRs were annotated as SARS-CoV-2-specific by exact matching of V gene, CDR3 amino acid sequence and J gene to a known reactive TCR set. The reference SARS-CoV-2 TCR set was derived from MIRA and filtered for enrichment in COVID-19-positive ImmuneCODE repertoires, a step that removed public or cross-reactive TCRs. Drawing on the MIRA antigens, annotated TCRs were analysed further at the level of specific ORF or position within ORF. Depth was the summed frequency of annotated unique rearrangements, while breadth was defined as annotated unique rearrangements over total unique productive rearrangements. Two-sided Wilcoxon rank-sum tests were used to compare TCR breadth between groups. TCRdb retrieved this table from immuneACCESS and kept in-frame rearrangements only. Not all clones are present; in checked studies, unresolved V genes account for under half, and no reason is known for the remainder. That table furnishes V, J and clone size, whereas the DNA furnished D and trimming. The sample contains fewer than 500,000 clones, around 90% of them found a single time. In total, the top ten clones hold 10% to 15% of the sample.

The treatment or condition tag for this specimen amounts to: about 20 received Ad26.COV2.S at low or high dose, single or two shots; 5 received placebo; per-sample allocation not given. For vaccine and placebo recipients, the sequenced repertoires came from samples collected on day 63 after the first injection. Cohort 1b enrolled roughly 25 adults aged 18-55 years at a single site in Boston, USA, between 29 July and 7 August 2020. As a vaccine, Ad26.COV2.S was a replication-incompetent adenovirus type 26 vector that expressed a prefusion-stabilized SARS-CoV-2 spike protein derived from the original Wuhan strain. Of note for this clone: Its antigen is unknown. No quality values exist for individual bases; no much larger clone is one base distant.

The sequenced sample was peripheral blood, obtained in a trial of Ad26.COV2.S vaccine versus placebo. This receptor was identified in a person between 18 and 60 years old who received the Ad26.COV2.S COVID-19 vaccine or a placebo.

The CDR3 amino acid sequence is: CASSTSGSSYNEQFF. The base sequence is TGTGCCAGTAGTACTAGCGGGAGCTCCTACAATGAGCAGTTCTTC. The rearrangement joined TRBV19 to TRBJ2-1, with 10 junctional bases fitting TRBD2. From cysteine to phenylalanine, the CDR3 is 15 amino acids long. The sequence is cut down to CDR3 DNA, 45 bases in frame from base 1. Ends trimmed: V by 4 bases, J by 0 bases; bases unmatched to a gene: 0. CDR1 and CDR2, looked up from the germline V gene (reference sequence), are LNHDA and SQIVND.